This T cell receptor beta chain emerged from a study of T cell responses to AZD1222 COVID-19 vaccine. Study results and limitations: Spike-specific TCR breadth and depth rose after two AZD1222 doses. Spike-wide coverage was observed for vaccine-associated CD4 TCRs, with dominant responses at 160-218 and 743-854.

Remarks on this clone: Its antigen is unidentified.

The data were produced by immunoSEQ multiplex PCR, yet TCRdb's version contains in-frame clones alone and is incomplete. This sample has 120,000 to 150,000 clones, with nearly 90% found just once. Losses at the gene ends were 3 bases for V and 8 bases for J; bases not matched to a gene: 9. The germline V gene has CDR1 SGHRS and CDR2 YFSETQ. The length of the CDR3 is 14 residues. This TCR was sampled from an adult who received the MenACWY meningococcal vaccine as a control. The V and J genes are TRBV5-1 and TRBJ1-2, with TRBD1 matching over 8 bases. The source was peripheral blood, collected 28 days after the second dose of the MenACWY control vaccine. The CDR3 DNA reads as TGCGCCAGCAGCTGGAATGGACAGGGTAGAGGCTACACCTTC. Amino acid sequence: CASSWNGQGRGYTF.